Here is one TCR beta chain with its context. Its target is not known. Repertoires were generated with immunoSEQ multiplex PCR, while TCRdb's copy carries only in-frame clones and drops some. The sample lists 20,000 to 25,000 clones, 70% to 90% seen once, with approximately 22% in the top ten. This CDR3 is built from 15 residues. V lost 6 bases and J 6 bases, leaving 19 bases between the germline ends. In germline, CDR1 is SNHLY, CDR2 FYNNEI. This sample stems from a study of T cells in localized non-small cell lung cancer. Study results and limitations: Longer overall survival accompanied higher blood T cell density. Clonality of T cells reached its maximum in uninvolved adjacent lung, surpassing tumor. Analysis by sequencing included only one tumor region, so heterogeneity remains possible. Appearing in adjacent lung were a median roughly 60 of the top 100 tumor clones.

This chain connects TRBV2 to TRBJ2-3, with D perhaps matching TRBD2 (6 bases). This TCR derives from a man between 40 and 75 years old with stage II squamous cell lung carcinoma. The sample was PBMCs, taken before any cancer treatment. The CDR3 nucleotides read TGTGCCAGCAGCAAGGGCGGGATGCCATTCGATACGCAGTATTTT. As protein: CASSKGGMPFDTQYF.